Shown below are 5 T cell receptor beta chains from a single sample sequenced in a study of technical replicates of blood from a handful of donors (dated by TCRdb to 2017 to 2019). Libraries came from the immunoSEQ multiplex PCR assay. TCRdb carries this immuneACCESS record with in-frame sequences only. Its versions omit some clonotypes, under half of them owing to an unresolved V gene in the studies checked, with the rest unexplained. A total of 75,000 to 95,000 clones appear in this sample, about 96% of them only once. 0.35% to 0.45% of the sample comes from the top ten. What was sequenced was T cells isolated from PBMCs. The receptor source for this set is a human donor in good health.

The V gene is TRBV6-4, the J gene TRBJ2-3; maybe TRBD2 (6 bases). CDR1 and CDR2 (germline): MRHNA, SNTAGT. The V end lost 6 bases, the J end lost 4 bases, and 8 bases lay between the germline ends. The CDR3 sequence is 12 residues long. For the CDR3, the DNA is TGTGCCAGCAGCGGAGGGTCAGATACGCAGTATTTT. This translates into CASSGGSDTQYF.

The CDR3 sequence is CASFPGLATYNEQFF. CDR3 DNA sequence: TGCGCCAGTTTCCCGGGACTAGCGACCTACAATGAGCAGTTCTTC. V usage is TRBV10-2 and J usage is TRBJ2-1; 10 bases fit TRBD2. Losses at the gene ends were 9 bases for V and 2 bases for J; bases not matched to a gene: 7. Germline values: CDR1 WSHSY, CDR2 SAAADI. The CDR3 is made up of 15 amino acids.

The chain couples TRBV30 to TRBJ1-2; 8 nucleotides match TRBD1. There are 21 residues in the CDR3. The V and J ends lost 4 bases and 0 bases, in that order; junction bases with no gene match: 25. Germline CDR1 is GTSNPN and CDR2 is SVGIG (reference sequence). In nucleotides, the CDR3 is TGTGCCTGGATGTTCAAGCTAGGACGATCAGGGGGCGCGAATCCTAACTATGGCTACACCTTC. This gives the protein CAWMFKLGRSGGANPNYGYTF. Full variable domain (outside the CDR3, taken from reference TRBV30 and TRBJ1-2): SQTIHQWPATLVQPVGSPLSLECTVEGTSNPNLYWYRQAAGRGLQLLFYSVGIGQISSEVPQNLSASRPQDRQFILSSKKLLLSDSGFYLCAWMFKLGRSGGANPNYGYTFGSGTRLTVV.

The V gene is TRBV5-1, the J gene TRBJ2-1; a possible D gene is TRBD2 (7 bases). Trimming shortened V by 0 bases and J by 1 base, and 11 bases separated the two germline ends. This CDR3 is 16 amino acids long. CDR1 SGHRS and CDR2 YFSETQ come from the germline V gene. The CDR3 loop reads CASSLGGGVSYNEQFF. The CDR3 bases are TGCGCCAGCAGCTTGGGCGGGGGCGTTTCCTACAATGAGCAGTTCTTC. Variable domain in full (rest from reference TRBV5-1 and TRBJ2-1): KAGVTQTPRYLIKTRGQQVTLSCSPISGHRSVSWYQQTPGQGLQFLFEYFSETQRNKGNFPGRFSGRQFSNSRSEMNVSTLELGDSALYLCASSLGGGVSYNEQFFGPGTRLTVL.

The CDR3, as DNA: TGTGCCAGCAGCTTACAGGAGGGACCCTACAATGAGCAGTTCTTC. The encoded protein is CASSLQEGPYNEQFF. The chain joins TRBV7-6 to TRBJ2-1; tentative D call: TRBD2 (6 bases). From germline, CDR1 is SGHVS and CDR2 FNYEAQ. V was cut by 2 bases and J by 2 bases, with 10 bases left in between. This CDR3 region has 15 residues.